The 19 T cell receptor beta chains presented below share a single source sample, sequenced in a study of blood T cells in healthy people across ages. Through a sample-barcoded 5' primer and a J-beta primer mix, a second PCR was run for roughly 6 to 11 cycles. TCRdb re-derived calls from the 5' RACE reads in MiXCR, one entry per CDR3 protein. The data contain 700,000 to 950,000 distinct CDR3 sequences, 55% to 75% of them singletons. Sequenced sample: blood. These receptors originate from a man younger than 45 in good health.

The chain employs TRBV29-1 and TRBJ2-5; D not resolved. The ends were cut back, 6 bases at V and 11 bases at J, with 22 bases in the middle. The length of the CDR3 is 13 residues. Germline CDR1 is SQVTM and CDR2 is ANQGSEA. The CDR3 loop is CSVVQSSVDEQYF. The CDR3 DNA reads as TGCAGCGTGGTACAGAGCTCCGTCGATGAGCAGTACTTC.

This clonotype was counted only a few times. V usage is TRBV4-2 and J usage is TRBJ1-2, with 7 bases matching TRBD1. J was trimmed by 6 bases and V by 0 bases; bases with no gene match: 7. CDR3 size: 15 residues. CDR1 and CDR2 (germline): LGHNA, YNFKEQ. DNA of the CDR3: TGTGCCAGCAGCCAAGATCATCGACAGGGCGATGGCTACACCTTC. Translating gives CASSQDHRQGDGYTF.

This rearrangement joins TRBV14 to TRBJ2-1; tentatively, D is TRBD1 or TRBD2 (5 bases each). The CDR3 has 13 residues. Trimming pared 4 bases from V and 8 bases from J, leaving 12 bases between. Germline assignment: CDR1 SGHDN and CDR2 FVKESK. The CDR3 sequence: CASSLGVFDEQFF. For the CDR3, the DNA is TGTGCCAGCAGCCTGGGGGTCTTCGATGAGCAGTTCTTC.

This chain connects TRBV2 to TRBJ1-2; D is undetermined. The CDR3 sequence is 16 residues long. Germline CDR1 reads SNHLY; CDR2 reads FYNNEI. Trimming took 7 bases from V and 0 from J, leaving 18 bases between them. CDR3 coding DNA: TGTGCCAGCATGGCGTTCGTCTGGGATCCTAACTATGGCTACACCTTC. Residues: CASMAFVWDPNYGYTF.

This chain uses TRBV6-1 with TRBJ2-1, with 10 bases lining up with TRBD2. Losses at the gene ends were 5 bases for V and 3 bases for J; bases not matched to a gene: 4. Germline CDR1 MNHNS, CDR2 SASEGT. This CDR3 has 15 residues. In DNA form, the CDR3 reads TGTGCCAGCAGTAACCCTAGCGGGGGCTACAATGAGCAGTTCTTC. This gives the protein CASSNPSGGYNEQFF.

This chain links TRBV19 with TRBJ2-7; 7 bases line up with TRBD1. Germline CDR1 is LNHDA and CDR2 is SQIVND (reference sequence). The CDR3 spans 14 residues. The V segment lost 11 bases and the J segment 3 bases; nucleotides outside the gene matches: 13. The CDR3 bases are TGTGCCTCTAAACTCACGACAGGGAGCTACGAGCAGTACTTC. It codes for CASKLTTGSYEQYF.

This clonotype appeared a few times. The chain joins TRBV5-1 to TRBJ1-4; D is perhaps TRBD1 (5 bases). Germline-derived CDR1 and CDR2 are SGHRS and YFSETQ. The CDR3 contains 15 residues. Trimming shortened V by 2 bases and J by 6 bases, and 14 bases separated the two germline ends. Here the CDR3 DNA reads TGCGCCAGCAGCTTCGCCTCCGGGGCGGATGAAAAACTGTTTTTT. It yields the protein CASSFASGADEKLFF.

V usage is TRBV20-1 and J usage is TRBJ2-7; D is uncertain. Germline values: CDR1 DFQATT, CDR2 SNEGSKA (reference sequence). V was trimmed by 0 bases and J by 2 bases, leaving 14 bases between them. The length of the CDR3 is 15 residues. CDR3 DNA sequence: TGCAGTGCTAGAGAATCCAGATACCTTACCTACGAGCAGTACTTC. Translation: CSARESRYLTYEQYF.

CDR3 residues: CASSLRSLGDGYTF. For the CDR3, the DNA is TGTGCCAGCAGCCTTAGATCGTTGGGTGATGGCTACACCTTC. This chain links TRBV7-2 with TRBJ1-2; no clear D gene. Germline CDR1 reads SGHTA; CDR2 reads FQGNSA. Trimming took 5 bases from V and 6 from J, leaving 16 bases between them. The CDR3 has 14 residues. The whole variable domain, remainder taken from reference TRBV7-2 and TRBJ1-2, is GAGVSQSPSNKVTEKGKDVELRCDPISGHTALYWYRQSLGQGLEFLIYFQGNSAPDKSGLPSDRFSAERTGGSVSTLTIQRTQQEDSAVYLCASSLRSLGDGYTFGSGTRLTVV.

J is TRBJ2-7 and V is TRBV7-2; weak D call: TRBD1 (5 bases). Germline CDR1 SGHTA, CDR2 FQGNSA. The CDR3 totals 15 residues. V was pared by 0 bases and J by 3 bases, with 12 bases between. CDR3 nucleotide sequence: TGTGCCAGCAGCTTAGCGCCCAGGGAAGGCTACGAGCAGTACTTC. Encoded protein: CASSLAPREGYEQYF.

The chain couples TRBV15 to TRBJ1-5; TRBD1 aligns across 10 bases. Germline V gene sequence: CDR1 LNHNV, CDR2 YYDKDF (reference sequence). The CDR3 contains 16 residues. The trim removed 1 base at V and 6 bases at J, leaving 6 bases unmatched. CDR3 DNA sequence: TGTGCCACCAGCAGAGTGACAGGGGGCGCGTCTCAGCCCCAGCATTTT. It codes for CATSRVTGGASQPQHF. Looking up the rest from reference TRBV15 and TRBJ1-5 gives the full variable domain: DAMVIQNPRYQVTQFGKPVTLSCSQTLNHNVMYWYQQKSSQAPKLLFHYYDKDFNNEADTPDNFQSRRPNTSFCFLDIRSPGLGDTAMYLCATSRVTGGASQPQHFGDGTRLSIL.

The CDR3: CASSPPTFAGTDTQYF. In nucleotides, the CDR3 is TGTGCCAGCAGTCCACCGACATTTGCGGGCACAGATACGCAGTATTTT. The J gene is TRBJ2-3, the V gene TRBV28; D remains ambiguous. In germline, CDR1 is MDHEN, CDR2 SYDVKM. With 5 bases removed from V and 1 base from J, the gap between germline ends came to 16 bases. The CDR3 is made up of 16 amino acids.

This rearrangement joins TRBV20-1 to TRBJ1-5; no clear D. V gave up 0 bases and J gave up 4 bases, with 10 bases separating them. Germline CDR1 DFQATT, CDR2 SNEGSKA (reference sequence). This CDR3 has 14 residues. The CDR3 nucleotides read TGCAGTGCTAGAGATTGGGCGGTGAATCAGCCCCAGCATTTT. It codes for CSARDWAVNQPQHF.

This clonotype has just one count. This chain connects TRBV4-3 to TRBJ2-3; D ambiguous. The CDR3 extends over 13 amino acids. The V and J ends lost 2 bases and 4 bases respectively, with 7 bases between them. The germline V gene has CDR1 LGHNA and CDR2 YSLEER. Here the CDR3 DNA reads TGCGCCAGCAGCCAAAGTAGGTCAGATACGCAGTATTTT. Protein: CASSQSRSDTQYF.

This clonotype was detected only a few times. This sequence joins TRBV7-2 and TRBJ2-7; tentative D call: TRBD1 (6 bases). CDR1 and CDR2 (germline): SGHTA, FQGNSA. The CDR3 spans 15 residues. Trimming removed 5 bases from V and 5 bases from J, with 19 bases in between. This CDR3 reads CASSEQGQGIDEQYF. In DNA form, the CDR3 reads TGTGCCAGCAGCGAGCAGGGGCAGGGGATCGACGAGCAGTACTTC.

CDR3 sequence reads: CAGQRGTSNTGELFF. The CDR3 bases are TGTGCCGGACAACGGGGGACTTCGAACACCGGGGAGCTGTTTTTT. J is TRBJ2-2 and V is TRBV2; tentative D call: TRBD2 (6 bases). V was cut by 11 bases and J by 0 bases, with 16 bases left in between. Germline V lookup: CDR1 SNHLY, CDR2 FYNNEI. CDR3 length equals 15 residues.

The chain couples TRBV4-2 to TRBJ2-1; 9 bases are shared with TRBD2. Germline loops: CDR1 LGHNA, CDR2 YNFKEQ. This CDR3 contains 15 residues. V lost 0 bases, J lost 4 bases, and 1 base stayed unmatched. The CDR3 spells CASSQELAGYNEQFF. The CDR3 nucleotides read TGTGCCAGCAGCCAAGAACTAGCGGGTTACAATGAGCAGTTCTTC.

This chain joins TRBV6-6 and TRBJ2-5; D may be TRBD1 or TRBD2 (5 bases each). This CDR3 contains 16 residues. Germline V gene data show CDR1 as MNHNY and CDR2 as SVGAGI (reference sequence). V lost 5 bases, J lost 0 bases, and 16 bases lay in between. This CDR3 is CASSKAIRDHQETQYF. DNA for the CDR3: TGTGCCAGCAGTAAGGCCATTCGGGACCACCAAGAGACCCAGTACTTC.

This clonotype showed up just a few times. The rearrangement uses TRBV5-1 and TRBJ1-1; D unclear. This CDR3 region has 14 residues. Germline CDR1 and CDR2: SGHRS and YFSETQ. The ends were cut back, 4 bases at V and 4 bases at J, with 14 bases in the middle. CDR3 DNA sequence: TGCGCCAGCAGCAGCGGGATAGTCGGCACTGAAGCTTTCTTT. Translation gives CASSSGIVGTEAFF.